The present T cell receptor beta chain was sequenced within a study of shared clonotypes between healthy human individuals. The CDR3 runs 15 residues. Germline trimming cut 0 bases from V and 2 bases from J; bases unmatched to any gene: 2. CDR1 is LGHNA, CDR2 YSLEER, per germline. A note on this clone: The same CDR3 can be traced to other DNA sequences in this sample.

TCRdb keeps only in-frame clones here, not all; method: immunoSEQ multiplex PCR. The sample lists approximately 980,000 clones; roughly 72% were seen once. The clonotype was recovered from a man aged 18 to 30 in good health. The sequencing sample was made of memory CD4+ T cells sorted from blood. Subset of the sample: CD45RA-negative fraction. The chain uses TRBV4-3 and TRBJ2-7; 9 bases fit TRBD1. The CDR3 DNA reads TGCGCCAGCAGCCAAGATTGGGACAGGGCCTACGAGCAGTACTTC. It specifies CASSQDWDRAYEQYF.